This record concerns one T cell receptor beta chain sequence. These data are taken from a study of blood T cell repertoires in COVID-19. Profiling relied on immunoSEQ multiplex PCR, and the TCRdb table lists in-frame clones only, not all of them. This table has 350,000 or so clones, approximately 83% appearing once. This CDR3 is 13 amino acids long. Germline lookup yields CDR1 MNHNS and CDR2 SASEGT. V lost 3 bases and J lost 8; bases outside the gene matches: 6. The sample consisted of PBMCs or T cells enriched from blood (not recorded which). The chain carries TRBV6-1 and TRBJ1-2; 7 bases are shared with TRBD1. The TCR comes from a woman in her forties with acute COVID-19. CDR3 bases: TGTGCCAGCAGTGAGCAGGGGGTGCGGGGCTACACCTTC. Translated: CASSEQGVRGYTF.